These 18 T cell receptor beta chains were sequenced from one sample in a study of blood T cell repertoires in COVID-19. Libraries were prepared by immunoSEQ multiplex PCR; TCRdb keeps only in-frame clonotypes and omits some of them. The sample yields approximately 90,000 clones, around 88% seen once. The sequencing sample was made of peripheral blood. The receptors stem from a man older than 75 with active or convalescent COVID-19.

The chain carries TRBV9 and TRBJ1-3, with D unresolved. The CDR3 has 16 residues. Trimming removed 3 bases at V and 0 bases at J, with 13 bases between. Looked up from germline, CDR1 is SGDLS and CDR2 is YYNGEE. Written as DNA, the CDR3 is TGTGCCAGCAGCGCCGAGAGCGGGAACTCTGGAAACACCATATATTTT. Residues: CASSAESGNSGNTIYF.

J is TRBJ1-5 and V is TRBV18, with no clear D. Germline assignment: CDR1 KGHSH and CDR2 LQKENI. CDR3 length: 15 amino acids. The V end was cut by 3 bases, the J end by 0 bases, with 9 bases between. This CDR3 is CASSPRSDSNQPQHF. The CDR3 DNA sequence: TGTGCCAGCTCACCCAGGTCAGATAGCAATCAGCCCCAGCATTTT.

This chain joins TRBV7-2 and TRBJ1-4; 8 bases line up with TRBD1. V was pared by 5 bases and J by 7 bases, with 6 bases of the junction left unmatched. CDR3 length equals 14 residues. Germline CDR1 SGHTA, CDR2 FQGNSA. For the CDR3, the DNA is TGTGCCAGCAGCCAAGGACAGGGTTCTGAAAAACTGTTTTTT. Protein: CASSQGQGSEKLFF.

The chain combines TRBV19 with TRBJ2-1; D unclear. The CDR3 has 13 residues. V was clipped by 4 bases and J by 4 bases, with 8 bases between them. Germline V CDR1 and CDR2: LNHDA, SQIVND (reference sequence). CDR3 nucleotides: TGTGCCAGTAGTAGATACAGTTACAATGAGCAGTTCTTC. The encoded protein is CASSRYSYNEQFF. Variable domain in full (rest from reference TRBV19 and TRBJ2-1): DGGITQSPKYLFRKEGQNVTLSCEQNLNHDAMYWYRQDPGQGLRLIYYSQIVNDFQKGDIAEGYSVSREKKESFPLTVTSAQKNPTAFYLCASSRYSYNEQFFGPGTRLTVL.

CDR3 amino acids: CAISGGGTGVTDTQYF. DNA for the CDR3: TGTGCCATCAGTGGGGGGGGGACAGGGGTCACAGATACGCAGTATTTT. This chain joins TRBV10-3 and TRBJ2-3, with 10 bases matching TRBD1. This CDR3 region has 16 residues. V shed 4 bases, J shed 2 bases, and the junction held 6 bases outside the gene matches. Germline V CDR1 and CDR2: ENHRY, SYGVKD.

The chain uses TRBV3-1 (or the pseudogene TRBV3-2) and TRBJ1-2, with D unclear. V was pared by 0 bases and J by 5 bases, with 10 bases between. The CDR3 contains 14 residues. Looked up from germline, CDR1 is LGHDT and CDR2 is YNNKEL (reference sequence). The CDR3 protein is CASSQDHENYGYTF. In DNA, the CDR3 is TGTGCCAGCAGCCAAGACCACGAGAATTATGGCTACACCTTC.

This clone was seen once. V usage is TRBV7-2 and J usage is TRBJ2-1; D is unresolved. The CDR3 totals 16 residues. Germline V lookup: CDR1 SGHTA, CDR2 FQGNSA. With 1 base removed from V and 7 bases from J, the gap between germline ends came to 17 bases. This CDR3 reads CASSLGASVVINEQFF. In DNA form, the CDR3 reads TGTGCCAGCAGCTTAGGGGCCTCGGTCGTAATAAATGAGCAGTTCTTC.

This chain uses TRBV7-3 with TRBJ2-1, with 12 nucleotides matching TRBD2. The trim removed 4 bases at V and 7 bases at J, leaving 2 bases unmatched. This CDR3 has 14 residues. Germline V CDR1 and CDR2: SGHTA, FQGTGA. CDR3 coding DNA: TGTGCCAGCAGCTCTAGCGGGAGGGCAAATGAGCAGTTCTTC. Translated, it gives CASSSSGRANEQFF. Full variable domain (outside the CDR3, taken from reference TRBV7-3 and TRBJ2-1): GAGVSQTPSNKVTEKGKYVELRCDPISGHTALYWYRQSLGQGPEFLIYFQGTGAADDSGLPNDRFFAVRPEGSVSTLKIQRTERGDSAVYLCASSSSGRANEQFFGPGTRLTVL.

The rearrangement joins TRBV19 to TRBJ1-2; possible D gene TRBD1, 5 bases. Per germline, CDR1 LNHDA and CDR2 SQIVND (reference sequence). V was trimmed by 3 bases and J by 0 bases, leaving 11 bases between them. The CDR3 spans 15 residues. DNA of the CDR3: TGTGCCAGTAGTATGGGTGGACACCCTAACTATGGCTACACCTTC. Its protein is CASSMGGHPNYGYTF.

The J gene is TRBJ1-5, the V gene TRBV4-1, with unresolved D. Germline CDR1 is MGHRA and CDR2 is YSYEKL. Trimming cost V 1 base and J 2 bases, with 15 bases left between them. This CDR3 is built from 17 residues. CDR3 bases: TGCGCCAGCAGCCAAGCCGCCGGTACGGTTGGCAATCAGCCCCAGCATTTT. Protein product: CASSQAAGTVGNQPQHF.

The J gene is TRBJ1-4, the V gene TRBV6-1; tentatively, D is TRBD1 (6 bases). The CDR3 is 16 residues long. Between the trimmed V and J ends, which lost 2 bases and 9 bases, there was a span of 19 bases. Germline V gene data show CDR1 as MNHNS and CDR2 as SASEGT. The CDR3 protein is CASSEPKGVRAKKLFF. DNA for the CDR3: TGTGCCAGCAGTGAACCTAAGGGGGTGAGGGCGAAAAAACTGTTTTTT.

The CDR3 loop is CASSEYIQATNEKLFF. The CDR3 DNA reads TGTGCCAGCAGTGAATATATCCAGGCAACTAATGAAAAACTGTTTTTT. The chain links TRBV25-1 to TRBJ1-4; D is unclear. Germline CDR1 and CDR2: MGHDK and SYGVNS. The CDR3 loop spans 16 amino acids. Trimming removed 0 bases from V and 0 bases from J, with 8 bases in between.

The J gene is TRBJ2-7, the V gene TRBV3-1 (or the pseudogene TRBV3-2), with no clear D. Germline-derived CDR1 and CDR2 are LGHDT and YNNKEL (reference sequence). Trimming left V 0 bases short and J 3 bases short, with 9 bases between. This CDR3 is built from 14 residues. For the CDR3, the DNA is TGTGCCAGCAGCCAAGAGCCATCCTACTACGAGCAGTACTTC. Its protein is CASSQEPSYYEQYF.

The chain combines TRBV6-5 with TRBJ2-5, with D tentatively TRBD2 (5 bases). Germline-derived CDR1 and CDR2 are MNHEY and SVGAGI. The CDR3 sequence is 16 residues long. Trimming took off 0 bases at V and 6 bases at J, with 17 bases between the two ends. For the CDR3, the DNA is TGTGCCAGCAGTTACTCGGGCAGCGGTTCCGGCCAGACCCAGTACTTC. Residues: CASSYSGSGSGQTQYF.

The CDR3 DNA reads TGTGCCAGCAGCGTCCAGGGGCTGAACTATGGCTACACCTTC. This translates into CASSVQGLNYGYTF. The rearrangement uses TRBV9 and TRBJ1-2; possibly TRBD1 for D (6 bases). There are 14 residues in the CDR3. The germline gives CDR1 SGDLS, CDR2 YYNGEE. V was trimmed by 2 bases and J by 2 bases, leaving 10 bases between them.

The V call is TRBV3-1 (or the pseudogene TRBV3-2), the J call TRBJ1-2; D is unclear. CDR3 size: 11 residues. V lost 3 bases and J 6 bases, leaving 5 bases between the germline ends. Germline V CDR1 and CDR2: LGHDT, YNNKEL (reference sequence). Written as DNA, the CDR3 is TGTGCCAGCAGCCAGAGGGATGGCTACACCTTC. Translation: CASSQRDGYTF.

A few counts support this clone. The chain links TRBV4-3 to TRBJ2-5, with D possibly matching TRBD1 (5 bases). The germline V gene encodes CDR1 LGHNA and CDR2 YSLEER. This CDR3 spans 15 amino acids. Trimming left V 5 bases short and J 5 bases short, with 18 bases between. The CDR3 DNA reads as TGCGCCAGCAGCAACTCCGGCCAGGGATGGGAGACCCAGTACTTC. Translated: CASSNSGQGWETQYF.

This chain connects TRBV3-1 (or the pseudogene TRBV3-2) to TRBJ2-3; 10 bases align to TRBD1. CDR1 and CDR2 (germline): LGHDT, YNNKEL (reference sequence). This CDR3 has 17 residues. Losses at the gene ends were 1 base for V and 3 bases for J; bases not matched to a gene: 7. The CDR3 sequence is CASSQALTGGRTDTQYF. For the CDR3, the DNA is TGTGCCAGCAGCCAAGCCTTGACAGGGGGCAGGACAGATACGCAGTATTTT.